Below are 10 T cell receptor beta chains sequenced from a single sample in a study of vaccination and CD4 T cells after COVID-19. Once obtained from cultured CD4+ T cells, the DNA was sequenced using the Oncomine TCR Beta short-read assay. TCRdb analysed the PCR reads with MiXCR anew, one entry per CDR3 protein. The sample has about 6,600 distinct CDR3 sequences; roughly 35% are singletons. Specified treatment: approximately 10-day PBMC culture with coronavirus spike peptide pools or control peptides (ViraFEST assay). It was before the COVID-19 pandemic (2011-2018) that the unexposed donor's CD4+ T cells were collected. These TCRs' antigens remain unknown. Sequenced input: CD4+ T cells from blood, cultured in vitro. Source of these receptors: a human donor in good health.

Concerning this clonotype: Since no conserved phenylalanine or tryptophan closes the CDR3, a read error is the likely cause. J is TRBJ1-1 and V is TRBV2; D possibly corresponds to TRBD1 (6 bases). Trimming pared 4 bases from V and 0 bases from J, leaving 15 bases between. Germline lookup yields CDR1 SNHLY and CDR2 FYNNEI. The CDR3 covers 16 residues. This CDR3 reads CASSGGSQGLNTEAFS. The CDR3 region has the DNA TGTGCCAGCAGTGGAGGTAGCCAGGGGCTGAACACTGAAGCTTTCTCT.

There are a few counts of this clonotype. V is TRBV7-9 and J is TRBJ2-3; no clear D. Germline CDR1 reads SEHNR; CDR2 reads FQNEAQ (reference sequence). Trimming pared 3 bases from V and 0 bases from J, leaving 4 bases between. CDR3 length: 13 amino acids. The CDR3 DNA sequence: TGTGCCAGCAGCTTGGTCAGCACAGATACGCAGTATTTT. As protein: CASSLVSTDTQYF.

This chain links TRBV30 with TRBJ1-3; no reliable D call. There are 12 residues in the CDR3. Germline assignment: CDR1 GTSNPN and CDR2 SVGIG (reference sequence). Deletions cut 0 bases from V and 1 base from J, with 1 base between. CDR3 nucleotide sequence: TGTGCCTGGAGTGTATCTGGAAACACCATATATTTT. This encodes CAWSVSGNTIYF.

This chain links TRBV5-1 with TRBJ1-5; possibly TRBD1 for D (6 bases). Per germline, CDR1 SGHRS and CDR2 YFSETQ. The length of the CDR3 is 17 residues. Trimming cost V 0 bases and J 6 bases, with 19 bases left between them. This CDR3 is CASSLDGSGGSSQPQHF. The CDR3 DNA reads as TGCGCCAGCAGCTTGGATGGTAGTGGGGGCTCGAGTCAGCCCCAGCATTTT.

The CDR3 sequence: CASSQNDGDYGYTF. CDR3 DNA sequence: TGTGCCAGCAGTCAAAACGACGGGGACTATGGCTACACCTTC. The chain uses TRBV11-2 and TRBJ1-2; no clear D. This CDR3 region has 14 residues. Germline CDR1 SGHAT, CDR2 FQNNGV. Trimming took off 6 bases at V and 3 bases at J, with 14 bases between the two ends.

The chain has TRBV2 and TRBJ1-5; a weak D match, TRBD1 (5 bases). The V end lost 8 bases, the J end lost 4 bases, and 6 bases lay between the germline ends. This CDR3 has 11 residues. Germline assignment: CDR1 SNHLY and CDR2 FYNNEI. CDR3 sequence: CASYRNQPQHF. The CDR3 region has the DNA TGTGCCAGCTACAGGAATCAGCCCCAGCATTTT.

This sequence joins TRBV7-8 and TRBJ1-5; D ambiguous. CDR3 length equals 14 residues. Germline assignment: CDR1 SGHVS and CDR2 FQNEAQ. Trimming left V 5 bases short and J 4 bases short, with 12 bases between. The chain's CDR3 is CASSLNRENQPQHF. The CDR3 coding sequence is TGTGCCAGCAGCCTCAATCGAGAAAATCAGCCCCAGCATTTT.

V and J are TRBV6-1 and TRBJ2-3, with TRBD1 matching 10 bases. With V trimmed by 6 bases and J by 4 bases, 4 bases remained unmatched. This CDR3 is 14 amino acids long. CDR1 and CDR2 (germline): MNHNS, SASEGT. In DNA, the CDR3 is TGTGCCAGCAGAAGACAGGGGGCAGCAGATACGCAGTATTTT. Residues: CASRRQGAADTQYF.

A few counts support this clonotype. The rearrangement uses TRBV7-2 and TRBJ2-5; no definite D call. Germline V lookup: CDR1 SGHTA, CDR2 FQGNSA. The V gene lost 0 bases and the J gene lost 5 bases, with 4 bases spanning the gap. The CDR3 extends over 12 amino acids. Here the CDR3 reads CASSLAGETQYF. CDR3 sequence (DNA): TGTGCCAGCAGCTTAGCGGGGGAGACCCAGTACTTC.

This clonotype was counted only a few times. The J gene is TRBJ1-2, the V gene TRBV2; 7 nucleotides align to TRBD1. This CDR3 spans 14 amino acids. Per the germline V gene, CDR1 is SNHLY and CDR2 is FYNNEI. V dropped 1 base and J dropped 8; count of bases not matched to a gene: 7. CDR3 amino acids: CASSEGTGWVGYTF. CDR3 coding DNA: TGTGCCAGCAGTGAAGGGACAGGTTGGGTCGGCTACACCTTC.